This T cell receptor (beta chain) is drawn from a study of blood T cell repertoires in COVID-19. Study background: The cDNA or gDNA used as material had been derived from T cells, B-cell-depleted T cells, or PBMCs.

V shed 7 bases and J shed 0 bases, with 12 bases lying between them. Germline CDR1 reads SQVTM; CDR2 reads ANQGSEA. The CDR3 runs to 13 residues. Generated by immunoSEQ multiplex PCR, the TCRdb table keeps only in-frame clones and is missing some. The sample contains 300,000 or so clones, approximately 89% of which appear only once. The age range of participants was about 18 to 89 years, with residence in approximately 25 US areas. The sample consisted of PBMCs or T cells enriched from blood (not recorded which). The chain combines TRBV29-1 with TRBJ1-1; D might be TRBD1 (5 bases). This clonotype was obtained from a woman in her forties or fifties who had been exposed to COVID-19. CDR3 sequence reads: CSAHPGVNTEAFF. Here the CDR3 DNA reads TGCAGCGCACACCCGGGGGTGAACACTGAAGCTTTCTTT.